Shown below are 5 T cell receptor beta chains from a single sample sequenced in a study of glioma-infiltrating T cells. Using RNA template, CDR3s of TCR alpha and beta were amplified with iRepertoire arm-PCR. TCRdb ran MiXCR on the multiplex PCR reads and lists one entry per CDR3 protein. The profile shows under 200,000 distinct CDR3 sequences, around 40% of them singletons. Source material: glioma tissue, nonneoplastic brain tissue, or PBMCs (not recorded which). The receptors originated from a human donor with low-grade glioma or glioblastoma, undergoing nonglioma brain surgery, or in good health (not recorded which).

Turning to this clonotype: Possible read error: a much larger clone is one base away. The chain combines TRBV20-1 with TRBJ2-5; D call uncertain. The germline CDR1 and CDR2 sequences are DFQATT and SNEGSKA (reference sequence). With 0 bases removed from V and 2 bases from J, the gap between germline ends came to 10 bases. This CDR3 has 14 residues. CDR3 sequence: CSARDCGRQETQYF. For the CDR3, the DNA is TGCAGTGCTAGAGATTGTGGGCGGCAAGAGACCCAGTACTTC.

The sample holds many counts of this clonotype. The chain has TRBV6-1 and TRBJ2-1, with D tentatively TRBD1 or TRBD2 (7 bases each). The V end was cut by 2 bases, the J end by 8 bases, with 13 bases between. CDR3 size: 14 residues. Germline V gene sequence: CDR1 MNHNS, CDR2 SASEGT. As DNA, the CDR3 is TGTGCCAGCAGTGAACTCAGGGGGGGGGATGAGCAGTTCTTC. Encoded protein: CASSELRGGDEQFF.

This clonotype has a count of ten or more. J is TRBJ2-5 and V is TRBV27, with 7 bases that match TRBD2. The ends lost 5 bases at V and 3 bases at J; junction bases unmatched: 6. Germline CDR1 reads MNHEY; CDR2 reads SMNVEV (reference sequence). The CDR3 extends over 14 amino acids. For the CDR3, the DNA is TGTGCCAGCAGTCCAGCCGGGACTAAAGAGACCCAGTACTTC. Residues: CASSPAGTKETQYF.

The chain links TRBV6-1 to TRBJ2-7; TRBD2 agrees at 8 bases. The V gene's germline CDR1 is MNHNS and CDR2 SASEGT. Unmatched junction bases numbered 10, after V lost 6 bases and J lost 6 bases. The CDR3 is made up of 14 amino acids. The CDR3 is CASSESGRICEQYF. The DNA of the CDR3 is TGTGCCAGCAGCGAGAGCGGGAGAATATGCGAGCAGTACTTC.

Points on this clonotype: One base away lies a much larger clone, so this may be a sequencing read error. V usage is TRBV28 and J usage is TRBJ2-1; 11 nucleotides match TRBD2. The CDR3 spans 17 residues. The germline CDR1 and CDR2 sequences are MDHEN and SYDVKM. The CDR3: CASSPGTSGSTYNEQLF. In DNA, the CDR3 is TGTGCCAGCAGTCCCGGGACTAGCGGCTCGACCTACAATGAGCAGCTCTTC. Variable domain in full (rest from reference TRBV28 and TRBJ2-1): DVKVTQSSRYLVKRTGEKVFLECVQDMDHENMFWYRQDPGLGLRLIYFSYDVKMKEKGDIPEGYSVSREKKERFSLILESASTNQTSMYLCASSPGTSGSTYNEQLFGPGTRLTVL.